This entry is about one T cell receptor beta chain. This entry is derived from a study of T cell responses to AZD1222 COVID-19 vaccine. There are 15 residues in the CDR3. CDR1 SEHNR and CDR2 FQNEAQ come from the germline V gene (reference sequence). Losses at the gene ends were 3 bases for V and 7 bases for J; bases not matched to a gene: 9. Using immunoSEQ multiplex PCR, the repertoire was profiled, and TCRdb retains in-frame clones only, with some absent. The data contain 140,000 to 150,000 clones, more than 85% of them singletons. Sample: peripheral blood, taken on day 0 of AZD1222 vaccination. V gene TRBV7-9 combines with J gene TRBJ1-5, with 7 bases identical to TRBD1. The sequence came from an adult in good health. The CDR3 loop reads CASSLAGGRNQPQHF. The DNA of the CDR3 is TGTGCCAGCAGCTTGGCAGGGGGTAGGAACCAGCCCCAGCATTTT.